This TCR beta chain was sequenced for a study of blood T cell repertoires in COVID-19 (dated by TCRdb to the early 2020s). In terms of the full investigation: Samples covering the acute and convalescent phases of COVID-19 were provided by collaborators in the United States, Italy and Spain. The prospective study material was composed of cDNA or gDNA derived from T cells, B-cell-depleted T cells, or PBMCs. Subjects who had been exposed to COVID-19, were actively infected with it, or had recovered from it provided the deeply sampled blood TCRbeta repertoires that made up the dataset. A freely available public database, intended as a resource for researchers studying the immune response to SARS-CoV-2, is where the repertoires were released. Samples came from the ongoing ImmuneRACE study (first 160 participants) plus 1,254 subjects from 6 global collaborators. A de-identified subject ID, COVID-19 status, age in years and sex were almost always included in the sample metadata. HLA class I and class II types, where available, came from metadata supplied by the sample provider rather than from assay-based typing.

TCRbeta CDR3 regions were amplified from genomic DNA using the immunoSEQ Assay, a bias-controlled multiplex PCR. The authors' pipeline ran thus. The number of nucleated cells in each sample was estimated by amplification of reference gene primers within the assay. To quantify the absolute abundance of each unique TCRbeta CDR3 rearrangement, sequence reads were collapsed and filtered. For each sample, productive Simpson clonality was calculated by taking the square root of Simpson's diversity index across productive rearrangements. Held by TCRdb, this immuneACCESS table contains in-frame sequences only and omits some clones. Under half of the omission traces to an unresolved V gene where checked; the cause of the rest is unknown. V, J and clone size were drawn from that table, and D and trimming were deduced from the DNA. The sample table contains hundreds of thousands of clones; only one count was recorded for 80% to 90% of them. The ten largest clonotypes hold approximately 4.9% of the sample.

Participants in the prospective study were aged about 18 to 90 years, lived in some 24 United States geographic areas, and enrolled through a virtual design. Cohort assignment in the prospective study relied on participant-reported clinical history from a screening survey and a study questionnaire. Exposed participants had been in contact, within 2 weeks of entering the study, with a person who had a PCR-confirmed or clinician-diagnosed case of COVID-19. In the prospective study, whole blood, serum and a nasopharyngeal or oropharyngeal swab were collected from each participant by mobile phlebotomists. Additional blood draws and questionnaires over a 2-month period could optionally be provided by prospective study participants. Prospective study blood samples were shipped either frozen or at room temperature before DNA extraction. General findings and caveats noted by the study authors: Clinical and demographic metadata were provided uncurated, with the amount varying by source and participant.

This clone was counted at least ten times. Its antigen is still unknown. Per-base qualities were not stored, and no clone one base away is much larger. Its CDR3 holds 16 amino acids, cysteine through phenylalanine. Just the 48-base CDR3 DNA is kept, in frame starting at base 1. Cut back by 5 bases and 0 bases, the V and J ends lie 11 bases apart. CDR1 and CDR2 were assigned from the germline V gene (reference sequence) as LNHDA and SQIVND. Sequenced: PBMCs or T cells enriched from blood (not recorded which). The receptor was isolated from a woman aged 45-65 years who had been exposed to COVID-19. The V and J genes are TRBV19 and TRBJ2-6, with a weak D call of TRBD1 (6 bases match). For the CDR3, the sequence is CASSSGTNSGANVLTF. The nucleotide sequence is TGTGCCAGTAGTTCCGGGACAAACTCTGGGGCCAACGTCCTGACTTTC.